Reported below is one T cell receptor (beta chain). Additional DNA sequences in this sample encode the identical CDR3. The record originates from a study of blood T cell repertoires in COVID-19. Study-wide context: Italy, Spain and the United States were the sources of the convalescent and acute COVID-19 samples. Nucleic acid was either cDNA or gDNA, and it came from T cells, B-cell-depleted T cells, or PBMCs.

The germline V gene has CDR1 LNHDA and CDR2 SQIVND (reference sequence). The junction had 2 bases not matched to a gene; V was cut back by 5 bases and J by 2 bases. The CDR3 spans 14 residues. Original methodology: How many nucleated cells were present was estimated from reference gene primer amplification. Sequencing used immunoSEQ multiplex PCR; TCRdb keeps in-frame clones, though not all of them. V, J and clone size derive from that table, while D and trimming were established from the DNA sequence. The table shows 200,000 to 300,000 clones, with approximately 78% occurring only once. The V call is TRBV19, the J call TRBJ1-5, with TRBD1 matching 8 bases. The sequence was collected from a woman aged 55 to 70 with active or convalescent COVID-19. The specimen was peripheral blood. The DNA of the CDR3 is TGTGCCAGTAGTGAACAGGGGGGCAATCAGCCCCAGCATTTT. Translating gives CASSEQGGNQPQHF. The whole variable domain, remainder taken from reference TRBV19 and TRBJ1-5, is DGGITQSPKYLFRKEGQNVTLSCEQNLNHDAMYWYRQDPGQGLRLIYYSQIVNDFQKGDIAEGYSVSREKKESFPLTVTSAQKNPTAFYLCASSEQGGNQPQHFGDGTRLSIL.